The 22 T cell receptor beta chains below all came from one sample that was sequenced in a study of cytomegalovirus exposure and HLA in healthy donors. This PCR relied on a set of 60 Vbeta primers and 13 Jbeta primers. Using immunoSEQ multiplex PCR, the repertoire was profiled, and TCRdb retains in-frame clones only, with some absent. Across 65,000 to 90,000 clones, the top ten clones capture roughly 2.3% of the sample. Material: PBMCs. Receptors were obtained from a female donor in good health and CMV-seropositive.

The rearrangement joins TRBV4-3 to TRBJ1-1; D is undetermined. V lost 3 bases and J lost 2, with 7 bases in between. Germline CDR1 LGHNA, CDR2 YSLEER. This CDR3 has 13 amino acids. Here the CDR3 reads CASSQARNTEAFF. As DNA, the CDR3 is TGCGCCAGCAGCCAGGCCCGAAACACTGAAGCTTTCTTT.

The V and J genes are TRBV29-1 and TRBJ1-1; a possible D gene is TRBD1 (6 bases). Trimming removed 7 bases from V and 0 bases from J, with 9 bases in between. In germline, CDR1 is SQVTM, CDR2 ANQGSEA. The CDR3 loop spans 12 amino acids. The CDR3 DNA is TGCAGCGCCGGACAGTTGAACACTGAAGCTTTCTTT. It encodes CSAGQLNTEAFF.

The gene calls are TRBV13 and TRBJ2-1; a possible D gene is TRBD2 (5 bases). The CDR3 extends over 14 amino acids. Germline V CDR1 and CDR2: PRHDT, FYEKMQ (reference sequence). Trimming pared 4 bases from V and 10 bases from J, leaving 17 bases between. The CDR3 nucleotides read TGTGCCAGCAGCTCTATAGGAGCCTCGGGGGAGCAGTTCTTC. This codes for CASSSIGASGEQFF. The complete variable domain, with remaining parts taken from reference TRBV13 and TRBJ2-1, reads AAGVIQSPRHLIKEKRETATLKCYPIPRHDTVYWYQQGPGQDPQFLISFYEKMQSDKGSIPDRFSAQQFSDYHSELNMSSLELGDSALYFCASSSIGASGEQFFGPGTRLTVL.

The CDR3 nucleotides read TGTGCCAGCAGTGAAACGACACCCGAGCAGTACTTC. Translating gives CASSETTPEQYF. V and J are TRBV6-1 and TRBJ2-7; D uncertain. CDR3 length equals 12 residues. Germline lookup yields CDR1 MNHNS and CDR2 SASEGT. V lost 2 bases, J lost 6 bases, and 8 bases lay in between.

V gene TRBV7-2 combines with J gene TRBJ1-1, with D possibly TRBD1 on 5 matching bases. The CDR3 totals 15 residues. Germline CDR1 reads SGHTA; CDR2 reads FQGNSA. Deletions cut 5 bases from V and 6 bases from J, with 19 bases between. The CDR3 DNA follows: TGTGCCAGCAGCCTAGAGGGGTGGCCTAGGGCTGAAGCTTTCTTT. Translating it yields CASSLEGWPRAEAFF.

This sequence joins TRBV28 and TRBJ1-2; 8 positions match TRBD1. The CDR3 consists of 15 residues. V was pared by 5 bases and J by 6 bases, with 11 bases of the junction left unmatched. In germline, CDR1 is MDHEN, CDR2 SYDVKM. This CDR3 reads CASSPWTGTVDGYTF. The CDR3 DNA sequence: TGTGCCAGCAGTCCTTGGACAGGGACGGTAGATGGCTACACCTTC.

The chain uses TRBV19 and TRBJ1-3; D gene unclear. V lost 3 bases, J lost 0 bases, and 9 bases lay in between. Germline CDR1 is LNHDA and CDR2 is SQIVND (reference sequence). CDR3 length equals 15 residues. The CDR3 here is CASSIDSVSGNTIYF. The CDR3, as DNA: TGTGCCAGTAGTATCGACTCAGTCTCTGGAAACACCATATATTTT.

The chain joins TRBV5-8 to TRBJ2-7; 9 bases line up with TRBD2. CDR1 is SGHTS and CDR2 is YDEGEE in the germline V gene. This CDR3 contains 17 residues. V dropped 1 base and J dropped 4; count of bases not matched to a gene: 12. In DNA, the CDR3 is TGTGCCAGCAGCTTGACTTTAGCGGGAGAAAGGGGATACGAGCAGTACTTC. Protein: CASSLTLAGERGYEQYF.

The V gene is TRBV18, the J gene TRBJ1-2; D not certain. Between the trimmed V and J ends, which lost 4 bases and 2 bases, there was a span of 14 bases. Germline V gives CDR1 KGHSH, CDR2 LQKENI. CDR3 length: 15 residues. CDR3 DNA: TGTGCCAGCTCACGACCCTCTGGCAGAAACTATGGCTACACCTTC. Protein sequence: CASSRPSGRNYGYTF. The full variable domain, rest sourced from reference TRBV18 and TRBJ1-2, is NAGVMQNPRHLVRRRGQEARLRCSPMKGHSHVYWYRQLPEEGLKFMVYLQKENIIDESGMPKERFSAEFPKEGPSILRIQQVVRGDSAAYFCASSRPSGRNYGYTFGSGTRLTVV.

The J gene is TRBJ2-7, the V gene TRBV7-2; possible D gene TRBD1, 6 bases. The CDR3 loop spans 14 amino acids. V lost 2 bases and J 2 bases, leaving 10 bases between the germline ends. Germline V lookup: CDR1 SGHTA, CDR2 FQGNSA. The CDR3 region is CASSLQTGPYEQYF. CDR3 nucleotides: TGTGCCAGCAGCTTACAGACAGGACCCTACGAGCAGTACTTC. Full variable domain (remainder filled in from reference TRBV7-2 and TRBJ2-7): GAGVSQSPSNKVTEKGKDVELRCDPISGHTALYWYRQSLGQGLEFLIYFQGNSAPDKSGLPSDRFSAERTGGSVSTLTIQRTQQEDSAVYLCASSLQTGPYEQYFGPGTRLTVT.

J is TRBJ2-7 and V is TRBV11-2; perhaps TRBD1 as D (5 bases). Trimming took off 1 base at V and 6 bases at J, with 7 bases between the two ends. Germline assignment: CDR1 SGHAT and CDR2 FQNNGV. This CDR3 spans 12 amino acids. The CDR3 is CASSLVGLEQYF. Written as DNA, the CDR3 is TGTGCCAGCAGCTTAGTGGGGCTCGAGCAGTACTTC.

Concerning this clone: The germline gene is not matched at one end of the junction; a read error may be the cause. The chain joins TRBV7-3 to TRBJ2-1, with D possibly matching TRBD2 (6 bases). Germline CDR1 is SGHTA and CDR2 is FQGTGA. This CDR3 spans 15 amino acids. The CDR3 coding sequence is TGTGCCAGCAGTTTAACCGGGACTGGATACAATGAGCAGTTCTTC. Encoded protein: CASSLTGTGYNEQFF. Complete variable domain (other parts from reference TRBV7-3 and TRBJ2-1): GAGVSQTPSNKVTEKGKYVELRCDPISGHTALYWYRQSLGQGPEFLIYFQGTGAADDSGLPNDRFFAVRPEGSVSTLKIQRTERGDSAVYLCASSLTGTGYNEQFFGPGTRLTVL.

This chain uses TRBV6-5 with TRBJ1-2; 7 bases agree with TRBD1. V shed 0 bases, J shed 7 bases, and the junction held 8 bases outside the gene matches. The CDR3 loop spans 15 amino acids. CDR1 and CDR2 from the germline V gene are MNHEY and SVGAGI. This CDR3 is CASSYSPDRVAGYTF. The CDR3 region has the DNA TGTGCCAGCAGTTACTCACCCGACAGGGTCGCTGGCTACACCTTC.

The genes are TRBV19 and TRBJ1-2; D gene uncertain. Germline CDR1 and CDR2: LNHDA and SQIVND (reference sequence). The CDR3 covers 13 residues. V was pared by 3 bases and J by 3 bases, with 8 bases between. CDR3 loop: CASSMEWDYGYTF. CDR3 nucleotides: TGTGCCAGTAGTATGGAGTGGGACTATGGCTACACCTTC.

CDR3: CASSQAAGSGSYEQYF. In DNA, the CDR3 is TGTGCCAGCAGCCAAGCCGCGGGCTCCGGGTCCTACGAGCAGTACTTC. The chain has TRBV4-2 and TRBJ2-7; possibly TRBD2 for D (5 bases). The V and J ends lost 1 base and 1 base respectively, with 14 bases between them. Germline V lookup: CDR1 LGHNA, CDR2 YNFKEQ. There are 16 residues in the CDR3.

This chain uses TRBV6-5 with TRBJ1-3, with D tentatively TRBD1 (6 bases). The CDR3 extends over 15 amino acids. The V end lost 5 bases, the J end lost 0 bases, and 11 bases lay between the germline ends. The germline CDR1 and CDR2 sequences are MNHEY and SVGAGI. The CDR3 loop reads CASSLDRSSGNTIYF. CDR3 coding DNA: TGTGCCAGCAGTCTTGACAGGAGCTCTGGAAACACCATATATTTT.

The CDR3 is CASSQVETGDDYNEQFF. Here the CDR3 DNA reads TGCGCCAGCAGCCAAGTTGAGACAGGGGACGACTACAATGAGCAGTTCTTC. This chain connects TRBV4-1 to TRBJ2-1, with TRBD1 matching over 8 bases. The V and J ends lost 1 base and 3 bases, in that order; junction bases with no gene match: 8. The CDR3 consists of 17 residues. Germline loops: CDR1 MGHRA, CDR2 YSYEKL.

This chain links TRBV7-7 with TRBJ2-7; tentatively, D is TRBD1 (5 bases). CDR3 length equals 15 residues. V dropped 2 bases and J dropped 0 bases, with 11 bases sitting between them. Germline lookup yields CDR1 SSHAT and CDR2 FNYEAQ (reference sequence). DNA for the CDR3: TGTGCCAGCAGCTTATCTCCAGGGATCTCCTACGAGCAGTACTTC. It yields the protein CASSLSPGISYEQYF.

The chain employs TRBV9 and TRBJ1-1; TRBD1 matches 10 bases. The CDR3 extends over 17 amino acids. Germline loops: CDR1 SGDLS, CDR2 YYNGEE. After removal of 0 bases from V and 5 bases from J, the junction contained 10 bases not matched to a gene. The CDR3 reads CASSVAPRQGAWTEAFF. The CDR3 DNA is TGTGCCAGCAGCGTAGCTCCCCGACAGGGGGCTTGGACTGAAGCTTTCTTT.

This chain links TRBV4-1 with TRBJ1-4, with a possible D match to TRBD1 (6 bases). Between the trimmed V and J ends, which lost 3 bases and 4 bases, there was a span of 9 bases. Germline V gives CDR1 MGHRA, CDR2 YSYEKL. CDR3 length: 14 amino acids. CDR3 in amino acids: CASSHPRGNEKLFF. In DNA, the CDR3 is TGCGCCAGCAGCCACCCCAGGGGTAATGAAAAACTGTTTTTT.

The chain combines TRBV30 with TRBJ1-1, with TRBD1 matching over 7 bases. V lost 5 bases to trimming and J lost 2 bases; unmatched junction nucleotides: 11. Germline lookup yields CDR1 GTSNPN and CDR2 SVGIG (reference sequence). The CDR3 is 15 residues long. The CDR3 DNA sequence: TGTGCCTGGGAAACTCAGGGGGAAGGAAACACTGAAGCTTTCTTT. This translates into CAWETQGEGNTEAFF.

This chain links TRBV11-2 with TRBJ2-5, with D perhaps TRBD2 (6 bases). CDR1 and CDR2 (germline): SGHAT, FQNNGV. V lost 7 bases and J 5 bases, leaving 14 bases between the germline ends. The CDR3 runs 13 residues. Here the CDR3 reads CASTIRGWETQYF. The CDR3 DNA is TGTGCCAGCACGATACGGGGGTGGGAGACCCAGTACTTC.